This T cell receptor beta chain was recorded in a study of T-cell memory formation after mild COVID-19. Study-wide background: TCR clusters mostly belonged to single donors. Findings and limits, study-wide: Those CD4+ clones that contracted were mainly in CM and EM (CD8+ ones in EMRA). Pre-infection memory held some responding clones, suggesting pre-existing cross-reactive T cells responded.

Barcoded TCR alpha and TCR beta cDNA libraries with UMIs came from 5'RACE using constant-segment primers. One entry per CDR3 protein, called by TCRdb with MiXCR from the 5' RACE reads. The table records tens of thousands of distinct CDR3 sequences, 10% to 15% of them present only once. Comments on this clonotype: The antigen is not known.

V was clipped by 3 bases and J by 1 base, with 13 bases between them. Germline-derived CDR1 and CDR2 are PRHDT and FYEKMQ (reference sequence). The CDR3 contains 16 residues. The specimen sequenced was PBMCs or a T cell subset sorted from them (not recorded which). The V gene is TRBV13, the J gene TRBJ2-1, with D perhaps TRBD2 (6 bases). The receptor comes from an adult woman who had mild COVID-19 (a few samples of this study predate the infection). Cell type and time point are not known. As DNA, the CDR3 is TGTGCCAGCAGCTTTTCCGTGGGAGGTTCCTACAATGAGCAGTTCTTC. It codes for CASSFSVGGSYNEQFF.